This TCR beta chain was found in a study of T-cell reconstitution after alpha-beta-depleted transplantation in children. Unique molecular identifiers featured in how the TCRbeta library was prepared. One entry per CDR3 protein results from TCRdb running MiXCR on the PCR reads. The sample comprises more than 250,000 distinct CDR3 sequences, 9.9% of which are singletons, and roughly a tenth rests with the top ten. This CDR3 has 15 amino acids. The V end was cut by 0 bases, the J end by 7 bases, with 17 bases between. Germline values: CDR1 SGHRS, CDR2 YFSETQ. The TCR sequence derives from a human donor who donated a stem cell graft to a child with SCID. The gene calls are TRBV5-1 and TRBJ2-7; D might be TRBD1 (6 bases). Sample: PBMCs from the stem cell graft donor, taken from the stem cell graft. The CDR3 DNA is TGCGCCAGCAGCTTGGTGGCCAGGGGTCAAGAAGAGCAGTACTTC. Translation gives CASSLVARGQEEQYF.